These T cell receptor beta chains were read from a single sample in a study of control samples from healthy donors and cancer patients. Repertoires were generated with immunoSEQ multiplex PCR, while TCRdb's copy carries only in-frame clones and drops some. This sample has some 140,000 clones, with approximately 94% found just once. Sequencing was done on a sample of blood. The source of these receptors is a man aged 40-50 years in good health. Both conserved end residues are trimmed from each CDR3. Fields, in order: J gene, V gene, CDR3 protein.

J: TRBJ1-2; V: TRBV6-5; CDR3: ASSSPSAAIYGYT
J: TRBJ2-1; V: TRBV19; CDR3: ASSQPGGRVINEQF
J: TRBJ1-6; V: TRBV28; CDR3: ASSRAGKSNSPLH
J: TRBJ1-5; V: TRBV18; CDR3: ASSSRVDQPQH
J: TRBJ2-1; V: TRBV7-2; CDR3: ASSSRDPSGEQF
J: TRBJ1-2; V: TRBV6-5; CDR3: ASSPRGPNYGYT
J: TRBJ2-3; V: TRBV29-1; CDR3: SVNWSGGTTDTQY
J: TRBJ2-1; V: TRBV5-6; CDR3: ASSFGVGTGSFDEQF
J: TRBJ2-3; V: TRBV6-5; CDR3: ASSLGGRDTQY
J: TRBJ1-2; V: TRBV9; CDR3: ASSAEGRGEGYT
J: TRBJ2-7; V: TRBV7-2; CDR3: ASSLAAGARVEQY
J: TRBJ2-7; V: TRBV6-5; CDR3: ASSRQGSYEQY
J: TRBJ1-6; V: TRBV28; CDR3: ASSPGQGTNSPLH
J: TRBJ1-5; V: TRBV27; CDR3: ASRVAAGGSNQPQH
J: TRBJ2-4; V: TRBV28; CDR3: ASSPPGTGVEVTTKNIQY
J: TRBJ1-2; V: TRBV6-1; CDR3: ASSEALALNYGYT
J: TRBJ1-2; V: TRBV4-1; CDR3: ASSQDKAVVTGGDNYGYT
J: TRBJ1-6; V: TRBV28; CDR3: ASSPTWNSPLH
J: TRBJ1-2; V: TRBV4-1; CDR3: ASSPKWGQGALGGYT
J: TRBJ1-2; V: TRBV20-1; CDR3: SAQGAGGYT
J: TRBJ1-1; V: TRBV6-5; CDR3: ASRYSGVTEAF
J: TRBJ2-3; V: TRBV3-1/TRBV3-2; CDR3: ASSHSGGGDTQY